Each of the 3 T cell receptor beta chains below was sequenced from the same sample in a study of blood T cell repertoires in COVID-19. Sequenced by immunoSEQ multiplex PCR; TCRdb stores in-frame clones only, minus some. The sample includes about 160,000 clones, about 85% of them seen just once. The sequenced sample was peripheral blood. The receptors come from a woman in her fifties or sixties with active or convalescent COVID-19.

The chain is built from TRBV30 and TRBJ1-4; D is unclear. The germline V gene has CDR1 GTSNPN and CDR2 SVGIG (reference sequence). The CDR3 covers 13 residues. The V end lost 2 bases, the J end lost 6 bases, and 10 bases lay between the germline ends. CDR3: CAWSSGVDEKLFF. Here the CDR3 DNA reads TGTGCCTGGAGTTCCGGGGTTGATGAAAAACTGTTTTTT.

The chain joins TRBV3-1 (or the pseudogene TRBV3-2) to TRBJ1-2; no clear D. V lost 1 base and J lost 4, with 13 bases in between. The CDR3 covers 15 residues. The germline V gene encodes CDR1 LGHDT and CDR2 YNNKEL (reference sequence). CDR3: CASSQGGGTSYGYTF. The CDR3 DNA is TGTGCCAGCAGCCAAGGGGGAGGAACCAGCTATGGCTACACCTTC.

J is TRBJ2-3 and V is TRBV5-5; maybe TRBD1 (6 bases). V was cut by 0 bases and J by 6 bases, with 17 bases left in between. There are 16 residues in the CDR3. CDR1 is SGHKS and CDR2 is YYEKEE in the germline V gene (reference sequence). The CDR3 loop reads CASSLVWTVGLDTQYF. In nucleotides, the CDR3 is TGTGCCAGCAGCTTGGTTTGGACAGTGGGCTTGGATACGCAGTATTTT.